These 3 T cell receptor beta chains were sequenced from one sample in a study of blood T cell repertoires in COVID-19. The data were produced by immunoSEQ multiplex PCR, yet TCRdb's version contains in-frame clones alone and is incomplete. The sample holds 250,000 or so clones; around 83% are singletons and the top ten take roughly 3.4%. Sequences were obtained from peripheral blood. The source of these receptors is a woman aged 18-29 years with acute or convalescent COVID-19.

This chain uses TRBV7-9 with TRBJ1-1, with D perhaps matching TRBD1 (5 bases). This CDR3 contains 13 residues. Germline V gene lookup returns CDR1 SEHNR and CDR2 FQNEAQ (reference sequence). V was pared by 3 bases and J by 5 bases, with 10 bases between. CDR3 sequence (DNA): TGTGCCAGCAGCTTCTGGGGGGGTACTGAAGCTTTCTTT. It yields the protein CASSFWGGTEAFF.

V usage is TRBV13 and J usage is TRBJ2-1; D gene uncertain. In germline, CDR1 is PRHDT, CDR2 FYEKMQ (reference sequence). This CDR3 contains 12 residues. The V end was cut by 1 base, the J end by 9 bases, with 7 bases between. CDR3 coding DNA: TGTGCCAGCAGCTTAGTTTCTTTTGAGCAGTTCTTC. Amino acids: CASSLVSFEQFF.

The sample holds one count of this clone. The CDR3 DNA reads as TGTGCCAGCAGTTCCCGGTACGAGCAGTACTTC. The encoded protein is CASSSRYEQYF. V and J are TRBV6-6 and TRBJ2-7; D uncertain. The V gene lost 4 bases and the J gene lost 4 bases, with 5 bases spanning the gap. There are 11 residues in the CDR3. Looked up from germline, CDR1 is MNHNY and CDR2 is SVGAGI (reference sequence).